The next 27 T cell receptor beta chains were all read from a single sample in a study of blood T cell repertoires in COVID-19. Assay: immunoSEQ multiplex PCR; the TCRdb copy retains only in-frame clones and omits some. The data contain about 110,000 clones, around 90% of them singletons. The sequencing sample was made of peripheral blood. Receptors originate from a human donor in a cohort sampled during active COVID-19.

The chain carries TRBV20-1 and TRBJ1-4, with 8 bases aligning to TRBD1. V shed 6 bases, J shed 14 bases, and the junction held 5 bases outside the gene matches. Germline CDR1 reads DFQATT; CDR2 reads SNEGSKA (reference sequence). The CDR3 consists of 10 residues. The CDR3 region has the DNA TGCAGTGCCTTACAGGGGGGGCTGTTTTTT. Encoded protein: CSALQGGLFF.

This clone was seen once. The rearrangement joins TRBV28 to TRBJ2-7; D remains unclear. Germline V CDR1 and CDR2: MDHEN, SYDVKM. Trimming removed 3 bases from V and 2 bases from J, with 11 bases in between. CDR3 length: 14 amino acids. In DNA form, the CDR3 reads TGTGCCAGCAGTTTCCGAGGTTTAACCTACGAGCAGTACTTC. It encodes CASSFRGLTYEQYF.

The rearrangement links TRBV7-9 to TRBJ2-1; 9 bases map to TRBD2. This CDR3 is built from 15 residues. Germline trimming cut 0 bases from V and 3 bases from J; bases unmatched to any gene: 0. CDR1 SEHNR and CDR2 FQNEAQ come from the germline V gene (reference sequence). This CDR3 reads CASSLASGGYNEQFF. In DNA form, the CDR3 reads TGTGCCAGCAGCTTAGCTAGCGGGGGCTACAATGAGCAGTTCTTC.

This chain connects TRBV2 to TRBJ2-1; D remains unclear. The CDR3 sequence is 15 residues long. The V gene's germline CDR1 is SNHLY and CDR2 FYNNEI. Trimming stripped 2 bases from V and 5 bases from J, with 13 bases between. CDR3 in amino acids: CASSEQAPVHNEQFF. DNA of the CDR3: TGTGCCAGCAGTGAACAGGCTCCGGTCCACAATGAGCAGTTCTTC.

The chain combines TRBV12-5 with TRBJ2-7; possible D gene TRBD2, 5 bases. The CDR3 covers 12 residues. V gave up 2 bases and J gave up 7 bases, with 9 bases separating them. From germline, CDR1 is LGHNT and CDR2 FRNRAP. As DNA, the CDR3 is TGTGCTAGTGGTTTGACGCCGGGGGAGCAGTACTTC. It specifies CASGLTPGEQYF.

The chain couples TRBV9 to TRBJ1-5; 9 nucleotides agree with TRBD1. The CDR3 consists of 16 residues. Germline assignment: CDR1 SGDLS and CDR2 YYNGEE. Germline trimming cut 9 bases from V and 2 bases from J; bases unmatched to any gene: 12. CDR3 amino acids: CANRGPLRSGNQPQHF. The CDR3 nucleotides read TGTGCCAACAGGGGGCCCCTAAGATCGGGCAATCAGCCCCAGCATTTT.

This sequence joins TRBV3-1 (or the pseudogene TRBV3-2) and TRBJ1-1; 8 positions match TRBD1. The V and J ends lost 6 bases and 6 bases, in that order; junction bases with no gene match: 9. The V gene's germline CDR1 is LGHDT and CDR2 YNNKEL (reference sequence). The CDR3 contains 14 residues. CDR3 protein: CASRSDRESSEAFF. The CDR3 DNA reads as TGTGCCAGCAGATCGGACAGGGAAAGCTCTGAAGCTTTCTTT.

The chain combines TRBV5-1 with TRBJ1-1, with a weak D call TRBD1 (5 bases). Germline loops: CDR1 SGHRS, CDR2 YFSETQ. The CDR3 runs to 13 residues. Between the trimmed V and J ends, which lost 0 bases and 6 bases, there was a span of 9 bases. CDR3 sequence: CASSLGRGSEAFF. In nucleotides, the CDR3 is TGCGCCAGCAGCTTGGGAAGGGGCTCTGAAGCTTTCTTT.

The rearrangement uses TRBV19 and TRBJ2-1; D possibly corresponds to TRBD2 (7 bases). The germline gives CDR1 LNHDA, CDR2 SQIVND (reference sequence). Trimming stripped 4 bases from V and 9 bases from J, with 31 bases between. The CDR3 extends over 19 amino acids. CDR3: CASSTKGGPGGGSLTEQFF. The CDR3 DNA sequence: TGTGCCAGTAGTACAAAAGGGGGGCCCGGCGGGGGCTCTTTGACTGAGCAGTTCTTC.

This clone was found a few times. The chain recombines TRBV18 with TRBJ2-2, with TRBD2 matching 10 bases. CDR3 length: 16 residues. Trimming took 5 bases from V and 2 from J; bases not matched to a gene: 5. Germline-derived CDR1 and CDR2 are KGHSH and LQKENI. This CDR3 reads CASSTGTSVNTGELFF. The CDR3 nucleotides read TGTGCCAGCTCAACTGGGACTAGCGTTAACACCGGGGAGCTGTTTTTT.

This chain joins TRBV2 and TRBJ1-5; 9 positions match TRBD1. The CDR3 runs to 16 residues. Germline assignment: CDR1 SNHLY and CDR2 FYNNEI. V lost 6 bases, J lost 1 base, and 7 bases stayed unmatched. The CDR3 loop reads CASSGTGRRSNQPQHF. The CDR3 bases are TGTGCCAGCAGCGGGACAGGGCGGCGGAGCAATCAGCCCCAGCATTTT.

The chain's CDR3 is CASSIDSGTGGKRGANVLTF. The CDR3 region has the DNA TGTGCCAGTAGTATAGATTCCGGGACAGGGGGAAAGAGAGGGGCCAACGTCCTGACTTTC. This chain uses TRBV19 with TRBJ2-6, with 11 bases that match TRBD1. The length of the CDR3 is 20 residues. V was clipped by 0 bases and J by 4 bases; unmatched bases: 11. Germline CDR1 and CDR2: LNHDA and SQIVND (reference sequence).

The CDR3 loop is CASSLVGQRNTEAFF. The CDR3 region has the DNA TGTGCCAGCAGCTTGGTAGGACAGAGGAACACTGAAGCTTTCTTT. The V call is TRBV5-6, the J call TRBJ1-1; maybe TRBD1 (6 bases). Per germline, CDR1 SGHDT and CDR2 YYEEEE. V lost 0 bases and J lost 1, with 10 bases in between. This CDR3 region has 15 residues. Full variable domain (rest looked up from reference TRBV5-6 and TRBJ1-1): DAGVTQSPTHLIKTRGQQVTLRCSPKSGHDTVSWYQQALGQGPQFIFQYYEEEERQRGNFPDRFSGHQFPNYSSELNVNALLLGDSALYLCASSLVGQRNTEAFFGQGTRLTVV.

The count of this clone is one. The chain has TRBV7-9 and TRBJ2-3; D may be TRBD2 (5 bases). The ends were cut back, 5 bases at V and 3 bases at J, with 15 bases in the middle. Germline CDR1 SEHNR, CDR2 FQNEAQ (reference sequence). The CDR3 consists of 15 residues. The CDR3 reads CASSLTRVGTDTQYF. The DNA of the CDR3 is TGTGCCAGCAGCCTAACTAGGGTCGGGACAGATACGCAGTATTTT.

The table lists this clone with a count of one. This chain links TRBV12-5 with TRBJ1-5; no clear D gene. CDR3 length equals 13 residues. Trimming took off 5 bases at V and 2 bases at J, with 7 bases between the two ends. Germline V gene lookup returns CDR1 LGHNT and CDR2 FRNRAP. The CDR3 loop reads CASGNSRNQPQHF. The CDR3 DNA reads TGTGCTAGTGGTAACAGCCGCAATCAGCCCCAGCATTTT.

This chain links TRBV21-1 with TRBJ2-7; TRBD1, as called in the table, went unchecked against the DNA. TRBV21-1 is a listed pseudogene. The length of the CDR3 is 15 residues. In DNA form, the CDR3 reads TGTGCCAGCAGCAATAGAAGGACAGGGGCCTACGAGCAGTACTTC. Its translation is CASSNRRTGAYEQYF.

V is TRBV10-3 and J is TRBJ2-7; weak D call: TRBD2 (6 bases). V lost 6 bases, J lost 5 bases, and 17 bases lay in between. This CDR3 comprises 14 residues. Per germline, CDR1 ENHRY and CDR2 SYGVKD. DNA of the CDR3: TGTGCCATCAGGCCCCGGGACTCAGTCCACGAGCAGTACTTC. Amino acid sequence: CAIRPRDSVHEQYF.

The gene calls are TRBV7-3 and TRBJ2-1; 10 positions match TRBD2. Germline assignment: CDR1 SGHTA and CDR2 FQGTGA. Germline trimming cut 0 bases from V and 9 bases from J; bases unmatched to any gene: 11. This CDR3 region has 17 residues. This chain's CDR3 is CASSLTPRLAGVSEQFF. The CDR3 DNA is TGTGCCAGCAGCTTAACGCCCCGGCTAGCGGGAGTATCTGAGCAGTTCTTC.

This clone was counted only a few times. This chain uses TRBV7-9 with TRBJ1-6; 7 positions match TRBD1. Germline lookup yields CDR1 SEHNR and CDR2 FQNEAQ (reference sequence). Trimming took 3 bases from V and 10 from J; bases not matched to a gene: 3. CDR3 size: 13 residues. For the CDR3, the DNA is TGTGCCAGCAGCTTTGACAGGGACTCACCCCTCCACTTT. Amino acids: CASSFDRDSPLHF.

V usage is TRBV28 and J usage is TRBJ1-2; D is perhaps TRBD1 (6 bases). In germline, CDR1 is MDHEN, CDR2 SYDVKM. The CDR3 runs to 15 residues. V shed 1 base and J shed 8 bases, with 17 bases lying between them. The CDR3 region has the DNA TGTGCCAGCAGTTTATACGCGCAGGGGTTTGAGGGCTACACCTTC. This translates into CASSLYAQGFEGYTF.

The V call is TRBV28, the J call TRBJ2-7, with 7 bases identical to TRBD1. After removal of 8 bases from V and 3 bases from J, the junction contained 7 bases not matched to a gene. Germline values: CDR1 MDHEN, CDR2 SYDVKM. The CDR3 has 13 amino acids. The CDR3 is CASQLGTVYEQYF. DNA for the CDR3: TGTGCCAGCCAACTTGGGACAGTCTACGAGCAGTACTTC.

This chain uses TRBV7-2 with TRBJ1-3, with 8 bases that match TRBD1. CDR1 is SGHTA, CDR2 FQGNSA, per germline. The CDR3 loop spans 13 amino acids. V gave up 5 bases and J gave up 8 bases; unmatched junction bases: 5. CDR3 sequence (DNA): TGTGCCAGCAGCCTAGACAGGGGTGACACCATATATTTT. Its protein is CASSLDRGDTIYF.

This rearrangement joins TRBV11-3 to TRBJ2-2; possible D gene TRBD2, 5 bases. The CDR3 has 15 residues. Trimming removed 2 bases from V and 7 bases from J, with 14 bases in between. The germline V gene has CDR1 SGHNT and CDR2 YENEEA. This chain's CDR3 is CASSLNLEGNGELFF. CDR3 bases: TGTGCCAGCAGCTTAAATTTAGAGGGTAACGGGGAGCTGTTTTTT.

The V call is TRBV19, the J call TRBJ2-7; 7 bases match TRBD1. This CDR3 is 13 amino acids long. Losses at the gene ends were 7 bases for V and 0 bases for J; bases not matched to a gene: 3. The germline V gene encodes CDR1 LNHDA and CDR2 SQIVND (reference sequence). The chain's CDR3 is CASTNRGSYEQYF. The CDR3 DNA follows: TGTGCCAGTACGAACAGGGGCTCCTACGAGCAGTACTTC.

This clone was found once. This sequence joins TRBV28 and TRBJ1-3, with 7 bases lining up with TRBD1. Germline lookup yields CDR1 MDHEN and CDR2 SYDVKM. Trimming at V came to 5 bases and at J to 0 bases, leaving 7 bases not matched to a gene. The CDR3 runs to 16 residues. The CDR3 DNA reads TGTGCCAGCAGTCCCCCGACAGGGAACTCTGGAAACACCATATATTTT. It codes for CASSPPTGNSGNTIYF. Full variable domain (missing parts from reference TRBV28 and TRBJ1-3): DVKVTQSSRYLVKRTGEKVFLECVQDMDHENMFWYRQDPGLGLRLIYFSYDVKMKEKGDIPEGYSVSREKKERFSLILESASTNQTSMYLCASSPPTGNSGNTIYFGEGSWLTVV.

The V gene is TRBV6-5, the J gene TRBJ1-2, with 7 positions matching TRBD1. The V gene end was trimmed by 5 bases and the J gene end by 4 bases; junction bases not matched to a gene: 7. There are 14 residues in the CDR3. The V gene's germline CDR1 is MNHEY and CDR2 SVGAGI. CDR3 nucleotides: TGTGCCAGCAGTAGGGACAGTTCATTCTATGGCTACACCTTC. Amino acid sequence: CASSRDSSFYGYTF.

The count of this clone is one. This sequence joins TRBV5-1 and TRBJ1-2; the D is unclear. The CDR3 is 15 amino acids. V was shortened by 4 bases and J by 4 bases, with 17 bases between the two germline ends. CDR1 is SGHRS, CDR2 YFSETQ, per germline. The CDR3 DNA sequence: TGCGCCAGCAGCCCGGAGGGCTCTATGGGCTATGGCTACACCTTC. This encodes CASSPEGSMGYGYTF.